Listed below are T cell receptor beta chains from one sample, sequenced in a study of T cells in Graves' hyperthyroidism and ophthalmopathy. In TCRdb, the multiplex PCR reads were re-called with MiXCR into one record per CDR3 protein. Of roughly 800,000 distinct CDR3 sequences in the sample, 38% were seen once. Source material: blood. The source of these receptors is a man in his late teens or twenties with Graves' hyperthyroidism. Each CDR3 is given with its conserved first and last residue. A D gene is named only where the DNA matches it firmly. Some rows mark clone size as missing; the rest say once, few, many or name a class of expanded clone.

v_call	j_call	clone_size	d_call	cdr3_nt	cdr3_aa
TRBV4-1	TRBJ1-4	few	.	TGCGCCAGCAGCCCCCACACTAATGAAAAACTGTTTTTT	CASSPHTNEKLFF
TRBV7-3	TRBJ2-7	.	TRBD1	TGTGCCAGCAGCACCCGACAGGGGGCGAAAGGCTACGAGCAGTACTTC	CASSTRQGAKGYEQYF
TRBV29-1	TRBJ2-5	many	.	TGCAGCGCACACCGAGGACATTCCTTCCCGGAGACCCAGTACTTC	CSAHRGHSFPETQYF
TRBV10-1	TRBJ2-7	.	.	TGTGCCAGCTCACCACGGGACATCAAAAGGGAGCAGTACTTC	CASSPRDIKREQYF
TRBV10-2	TRBJ1-2	many	.	TGCGCCAGCACCCCAACGGGGGCGAACTATGGCTACACCTTC	CASTPTGANYGYTF
TRBV15	TRBJ1-5	.	.	TGTGCCACCAGCAGAGGTGTCGAGGGGGAAGGTCAGCCCCAGCATTTT	CATSRGVEGEGQPQHF
TRBV25-1	TRBJ2-5	.	.	TGTGCCAGCAGTAACAGGACGGAGACCCAGTACTTC	CASSNRTETQYF
TRBV7-9	TRBJ2-7	many	.	TGTGCCAGCAGCTCGACTAGGTCCTACGAGCAGTACTTC	CASSSTRSYEQYF
TRBV2	TRBJ1-2	.	.	TGTGCCAGCAGTTTTTCGCAGGATTACTATGGCTACACCTTC	CASSFSQDYYGYTF
TRBV5-1	TRBJ1-1	.	TRBD1	TGCGCCAGCAGCTTGGCCGGGACAGGGGGCCGCACTGAAGCTTTCTTT	CASSLAGTGGRTEAFF
TRBV2	TRBJ1-6	many	TRBD1	TGTGCCAGCAGGGGGACAGGGGAGCATTCACCCCTCCACTTT	CASRGTGEHSPLHF
TRBV7-2	TRBJ2-5	.	.	TGTGCCAGCAGCTTAGTCCGAGGGGGGGATGAGACCCAGTACTTC	CASSLVRGGDETQYF
TRBV4-1	TRBJ1-1	.	.	TGCGCCAGCAGCCCCTTGGGGAAGGGGCTGAACACTGAAGCTTTCTTT	CASSPLGKGLNTEAFF
TRBV5-5	TRBJ1-1	.	.	TGTGCCAGCAACCAGGGGAGTAACACTGAAGCTTTCTTT	CASNQGSNTEAFF
TRBV13	TRBJ1-1	.	.	TGTGCCAGCAGCTTTAAACAATTGAACACTGAAGCTTTCTTT	CASSFKQLNTEAFF
TRBV7-9	TRBJ2-7	few	TRBD1	TGTGCCAGCAGCCCCTGGGGGCAGGGGGCGGAATCCTACGAGCAGTACTTC	CASSPWGQGAESYEQYF